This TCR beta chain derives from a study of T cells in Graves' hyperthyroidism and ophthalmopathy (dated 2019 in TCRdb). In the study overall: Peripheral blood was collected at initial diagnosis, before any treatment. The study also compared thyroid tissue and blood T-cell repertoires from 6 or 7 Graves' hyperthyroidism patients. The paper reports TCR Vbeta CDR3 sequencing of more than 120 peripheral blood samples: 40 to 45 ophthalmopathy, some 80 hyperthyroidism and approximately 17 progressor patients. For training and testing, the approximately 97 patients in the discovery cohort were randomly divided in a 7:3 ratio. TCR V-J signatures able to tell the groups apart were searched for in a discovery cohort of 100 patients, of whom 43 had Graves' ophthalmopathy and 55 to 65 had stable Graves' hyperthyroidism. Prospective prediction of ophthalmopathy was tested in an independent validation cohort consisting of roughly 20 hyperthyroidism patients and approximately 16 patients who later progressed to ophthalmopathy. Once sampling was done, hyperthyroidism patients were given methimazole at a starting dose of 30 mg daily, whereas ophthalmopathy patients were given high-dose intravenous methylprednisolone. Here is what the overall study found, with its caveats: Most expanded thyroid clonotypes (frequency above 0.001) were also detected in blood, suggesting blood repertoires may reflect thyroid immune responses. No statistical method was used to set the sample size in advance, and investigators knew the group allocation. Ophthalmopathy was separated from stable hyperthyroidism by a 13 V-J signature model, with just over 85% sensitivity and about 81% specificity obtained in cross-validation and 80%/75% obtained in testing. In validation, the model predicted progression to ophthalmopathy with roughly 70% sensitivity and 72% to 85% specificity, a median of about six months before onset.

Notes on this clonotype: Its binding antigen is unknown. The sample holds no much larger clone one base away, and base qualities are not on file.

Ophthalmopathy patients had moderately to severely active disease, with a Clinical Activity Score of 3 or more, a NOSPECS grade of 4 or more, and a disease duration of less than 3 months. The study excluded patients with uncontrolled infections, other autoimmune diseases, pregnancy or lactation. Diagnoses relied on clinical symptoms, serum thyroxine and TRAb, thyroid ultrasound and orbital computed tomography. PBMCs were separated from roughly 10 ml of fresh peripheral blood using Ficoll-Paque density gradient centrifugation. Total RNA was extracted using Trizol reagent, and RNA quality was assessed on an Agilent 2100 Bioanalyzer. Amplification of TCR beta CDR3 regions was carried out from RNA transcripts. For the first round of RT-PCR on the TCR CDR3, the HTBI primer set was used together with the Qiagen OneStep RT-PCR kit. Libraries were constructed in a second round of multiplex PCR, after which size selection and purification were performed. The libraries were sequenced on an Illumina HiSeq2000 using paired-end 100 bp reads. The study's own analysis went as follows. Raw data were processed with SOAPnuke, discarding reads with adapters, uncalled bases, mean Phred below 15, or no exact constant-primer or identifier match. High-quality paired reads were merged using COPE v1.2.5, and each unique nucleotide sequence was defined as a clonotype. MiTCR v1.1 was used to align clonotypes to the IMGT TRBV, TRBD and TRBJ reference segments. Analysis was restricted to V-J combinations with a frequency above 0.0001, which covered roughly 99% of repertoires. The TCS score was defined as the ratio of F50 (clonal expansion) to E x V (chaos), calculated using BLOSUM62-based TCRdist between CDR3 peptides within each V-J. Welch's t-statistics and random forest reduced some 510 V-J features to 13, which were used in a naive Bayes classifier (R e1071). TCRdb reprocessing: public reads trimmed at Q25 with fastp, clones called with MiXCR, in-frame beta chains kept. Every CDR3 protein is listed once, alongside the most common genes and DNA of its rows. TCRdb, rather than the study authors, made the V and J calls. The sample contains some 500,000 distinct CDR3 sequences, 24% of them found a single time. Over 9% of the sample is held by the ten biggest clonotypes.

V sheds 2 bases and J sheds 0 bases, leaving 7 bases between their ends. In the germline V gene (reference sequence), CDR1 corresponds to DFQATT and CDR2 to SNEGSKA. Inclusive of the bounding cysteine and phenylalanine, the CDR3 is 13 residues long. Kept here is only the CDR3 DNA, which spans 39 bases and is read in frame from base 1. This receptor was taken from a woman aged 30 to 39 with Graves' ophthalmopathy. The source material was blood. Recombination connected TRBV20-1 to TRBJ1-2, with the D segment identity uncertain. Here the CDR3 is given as CSARSSTNYGYTF. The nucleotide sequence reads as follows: TGCAGTGCTAGATCCAGCACTAACTATGGCTACACCTTC.